Following are 26 T cell receptor beta chains from one sample sequenced in a study of blood T cell repertoires in COVID-19. Sequencing used immunoSEQ multiplex PCR; TCRdb keeps in-frame clones, though not all of them. The sample has 100,000 or so clones; over 80% are singletons. The sequenced sample was peripheral blood. These receptors all come from a man between 50 and 59 years old with active COVID-19.

This clone showed up just once. The genes are TRBV2 and TRBJ1-1, with D maybe TRBD1 (5 bases). Trimming cost V 11 bases and J 7 bases, with 20 bases left between them. Looked up from germline, CDR1 is SNHLY and CDR2 is FYNNEI. The CDR3 is 13 residues long. In DNA form, the CDR3 reads TGTGCCTCCAAACAGGTACCTACGGGTGAAGCTTTCTTT. Its protein is CASKQVPTGEAFF. The whole variable domain, remainder taken from reference TRBV2 and TRBJ1-1, is EPEVTQTPSHQVTQMGQEVILRCVPISNHLYFYWYRQILGQKVEFLVSFYNNEISEKSEIFDDQFSVERPDGSNFTLKIRSTKLEDSAMYFCASKQVPTGEAFFGQGTRLTVV.

This clone was observed a single time. The chain employs TRBV5-4 and TRBJ1-1; no definite D call. The ends were cut back, 6 bases at V and 3 bases at J, with 15 bases in the middle. The CDR3 runs to 14 residues. Germline CDR1 and CDR2: SGHNT and YYREEE (reference sequence). The CDR3, as DNA: TGTGCCAGCACCGGACTCCCATCGGACACTGAAGCTTTCTTT. Amino acids: CASTGLPSDTEAFF. The whole variable domain, remainder taken from reference TRBV5-4 and TRBJ1-1, is ETGVTQSPTHLIKTRGQQVTLRCSSQSGHNTVSWYQQALGQGPQFIFQYYREEENGRGNFPPRFSGLQFPNYSSELNVNALELDDSALYLCASTGLPSDTEAFFGQGTRLTVV.

V and J are TRBV28 and TRBJ1-2; D perhaps matches TRBD1 (5 bases). In germline, CDR1 is MDHEN, CDR2 SYDVKM. V lost 2 bases and J 4 bases, leaving 11 bases between the germline ends. The CDR3 totals 14 residues. The CDR3 DNA reads TGTGCCAGCAGTTTAGATGACAGACTCTATGGCTACACCTTC. It encodes CASSLDDRLYGYTF.

The chain carries TRBV28 and TRBJ1-2, with 7 bases lining up with TRBD1. The CDR3 extends over 11 amino acids. The V segment lost 5 bases and the J segment 12 bases; nucleotides outside the gene matches: 6. Per germline, CDR1 MDHEN and CDR2 SYDVKM. The CDR3 loop is CASSRQGGHTF. The DNA for the CDR3 is TGTGCCAGCAGTCGGCAGGGGGGCCACACCTTC.

The chain joins TRBV10-3 to TRBJ2-7; 10 bases line up with TRBD1. Losses at the gene ends were 3 bases for V and 3 bases for J; bases not matched to a gene: 14. Germline V lookup: CDR1 ENHRY, CDR2 SYGVKD. This CDR3 has 18 residues. The CDR3 sequence: CAISDRTGGGGARYEQYF. The CDR3 nucleotides are TGTGCCATCAGTGACAGGACAGGGGGTGGAGGAGCCCGCTACGAGCAGTACTTC.

The V call is TRBV5-4, the J call TRBJ1-1, with unresolved D. Between the trimmed V and J ends, which lost 4 bases and 4 bases, there was a span of 11 bases. Per germline, CDR1 SGHNT and CDR2 YYREEE (reference sequence). The length of the CDR3 is 13 residues. The CDR3 protein is CASSRGRSTEAFF. CDR3 coding DNA: TGTGCCAGCAGCCGCGGAAGATCCACTGAAGCTTTCTTT.

The chain links TRBV28 to TRBJ2-1; D remains ambiguous. V was clipped by 4 bases and J by 9 bases, with 28 bases between them. The germline CDR1 and CDR2 sequences are MDHEN and SYDVKM. This CDR3 has 18 residues. The CDR3 is CASSSPLASLPFGGEQFF. The CDR3 DNA reads TGTGCCAGCAGTTCCCCCCTGGCGAGCCTACCTTTCGGCGGTGAGCAGTTCTTC.

This chain connects TRBV19 to TRBJ2-1; 7 nucleotides align to TRBD1. The CDR3 is 16 amino acids. V dropped 0 bases and J dropped 0; count of bases not matched to a gene: 2. Germline CDR1 LNHDA, CDR2 SQIVND (reference sequence). The CDR3 protein is CASSIDRQGSYNEQFF. The CDR3 coding sequence is TGTGCCAGTAGTATAGACCGACAGGGCTCCTACAATGAGCAGTTCTTC.

Here the CDR3 reads CASSEGGSFTDTQYF. DNA for the CDR3: TGTGCCAGCAGCGAGGGGGGGTCCTTCACAGATACGCAGTATTTT. V gene TRBV21-1 combines with J gene TRBJ2-3; the listed D gene, TRBD2, was not tested against the DNA. TRBV21-1 is assigned pseudogene status. This CDR3 is 15 amino acids long.

The chain uses TRBV19 and TRBJ2-1; TRBD2 agrees at 7 bases. CDR1 LNHDA and CDR2 SQIVND come from the germline V gene (reference sequence). J lost 0 bases, V lost 3 bases, and 5 bases had no gene match. The CDR3 is 16 amino acids. CDR3 nucleotides: TGTGCCAGTAGTATTTCGTCTAGCGGCTCCTACAATGAGCAGTTCTTC. This translates into CASSISSSGSYNEQFF.

The J gene is TRBJ2-5, the V gene TRBV2, with D perhaps matching TRBD2 (6 bases). Per the germline V gene, CDR1 is SNHLY and CDR2 is FYNNEI. The CDR3 spans 12 residues. The germline V and J ends were trimmed by 4 bases and 4 bases, with 7 bases remaining between them. CDR3 amino acids: CASSVGGETQYF. The CDR3 bases are TGTGCCAGCAGTGTGGGGGGAGAGACCCAGTACTTC.

This chain uses TRBV5-1 with TRBJ1-2; D gene ambiguous. Trimming shortened V by 1 base and J by 2 bases, and 6 bases separated the two germline ends. CDR3 length: 13 residues. Germline values: CDR1 SGHRS, CDR2 YFSETQ. This chain's CDR3 is CASSLSQNYGYTF. In nucleotides, the CDR3 is TGCGCCAGCAGCTTGTCACAAAACTATGGCTACACCTTC.

This clone was observed a single time. V gene TRBV3-1 (or the pseudogene TRBV3-2) combines with J gene TRBJ2-1; D not resolved. V lost 8 bases and J 7 bases, leaving 15 bases between the germline ends. CDR3 size: 13 residues. The V gene's germline CDR1 is LGHDT and CDR2 YNNKEL (reference sequence). The CDR3 bases are TGTGCCAGCGCCAAAGCCCCAGGAAATGAGCAGTTCTTC. Encoded protein: CASAKAPGNEQFF.

This chain joins TRBV5-8 and TRBJ2-1; a weak D match, TRBD2 (6 bases). V gave up 0 bases and J gave up 14 bases, with 24 bases separating them. The CDR3 has 16 amino acids. In germline, CDR1 is SGHTS, CDR2 YDEGEE. DNA of the CDR3: TGTGCCAGCAGCTTGGGACAGATCATGGGAGGTGAGGGAAAGTTCTTC. Translation gives CASSLGQIMGGEGKFF.

The CDR3 nucleotides read TGCGCCAGCAGCCGACATCTCCTACAGGGTGAGAACACTGAAGCTTTCTTT. Its translation is CASSRHLLQGENTEAFF. The chain carries TRBV4-1 and TRBJ1-1, with D maybe TRBD1 (6 bases). The CDR3 is 17 residues long. V lost 4 bases, J lost 1 base, and 19 bases lay in between. CDR1 is MGHRA, CDR2 YSYEKL, per germline.

J is TRBJ1-4 and V is TRBV18; 8 nucleotides align to TRBD1. The V gene end was trimmed by 6 bases and the J gene end by 7 bases; junction bases not matched to a gene: 4. In germline, CDR1 is KGHSH, CDR2 LQKENI. The CDR3 has 13 residues. The CDR3 region is CASSPTGGEKLFF. Written as DNA, the CDR3 is TGTGCCAGCTCGCCTACAGGGGGTGAAAAACTGTTTTTT.

This clone is a singleton in its sample. V usage is TRBV11-2 and J usage is TRBJ2-7; 9 nucleotides match TRBD2. This CDR3 has 15 amino acids. V dropped 6 bases and J dropped 5; count of bases not matched to a gene: 11. Per germline, CDR1 SGHAT and CDR2 FQNNGV. The CDR3 region has the DNA TGTGCCAGCAGACCCTTACTAGCGGGTGAGGACGAGCAGTACTTC. This translates into CASRPLLAGEDEQYF. The full variable domain, its missing parts supplied by reference TRBV11-2 and TRBJ2-7, is EAGVAQSPRYKIIEKRQSVAFWCNPISGHATLYWYQQILGQGPKLLIQFQNNGVVDDSQLPKDRFSAERLKGVDSTLKIQPAKLEDSAVYLCASRPLLAGEDEQYFGPGTRLTVT.

This chain uses TRBV7-2 with TRBJ2-7; tentative D call: TRBD2 (7 bases). Germline CDR1 is SGHTA and CDR2 is FQGNSA. V gave up 5 bases and J gave up 7 bases, with 18 bases separating them. This CDR3 contains 14 residues. In nucleotides, the CDR3 is TGTGCCAGCAGCCCGGGGACTACCCAGGGGGAGCAGTACTTC. It yields the protein CASSPGTTQGEQYF.

The chain carries TRBV3-1 (or the pseudogene TRBV3-2) and TRBJ2-2; 11 nucleotides align to TRBD2. Trimming removed 4 bases from V and 0 bases from J; junction bases left unmatched: 7. Germline V CDR1 and CDR2: LGHDT, YNNKEL (reference sequence). This CDR3 comprises 18 residues. CDR3 nucleotide sequence: TGTGCCAGCAGCCTGGGGACTAGCGGAGCTGCGAACACCGGGGAGCTGTTTTTT. Protein: CASSLGTSGAANTGELFF.

CDR3 nucleotides: TGTGCCAGCTCACTCGAGTCTAATTCACCCCTCCACTTT. Amino acid sequence: CASSLESNSPLHF. The rearrangement links TRBV18 to TRBJ1-6; D uncertain. There are 13 residues in the CDR3. Trimming removed 4 bases at V and 6 bases at J, with 7 bases between. In germline, CDR1 is KGHSH, CDR2 LQKENI.

The CDR3 is CASSPASGRAGQYF. For the CDR3, the DNA is TGTGCCAGCAGCCCAGCTAGCGGGAGGGCGGGGCAGTACTTC. The chain couples TRBV6-6 to TRBJ2-7; 12 bases fit TRBD2. V trimming: 6 bases; J trimming: 9 bases; junction bases outside the gene matches: 9. The CDR3 has 14 amino acids. Germline CDR1 is MNHNY and CDR2 is SVGAGI (reference sequence).

CDR3 residues: CASSLQGTGVSYEQYF. DNA for the CDR3: TGTGCCAGCAGCCTTCAAGGGACAGGGGTCTCCTACGAGCAGTACTTC. This chain uses TRBV7-2 with TRBJ2-7, with 10 bases fitting TRBD1. The CDR3 covers 16 residues. Trimming cost V 5 bases and J 0 bases; bases outside gene matches: 7. Germline assignment: CDR1 SGHTA and CDR2 FQGNSA.

This clone was picked up one time. The chain is built from TRBV28 and TRBJ1-1; D not certain. V was clipped by 7 bases and J by 1 base, with 13 bases between them. CDR3 length equals 14 residues. Per the germline V gene, CDR1 is MDHEN and CDR2 is SYDVKM. The CDR3 bases are TGTGCCAGCACGCCCTCCACAAGGAACACTGAAGCTTTCTTT. As protein: CASTPSTRNTEAFF. Filled out from reference TRBV28 and TRBJ1-1, the complete variable domain reads DVKVTQSSRYLVKRTGEKVFLECVQDMDHENMFWYRQDPGLGLRLIYFSYDVKMKEKGDIPEGYSVSREKKERFSLILESASTNQTSMYLCASTPSTRNTEAFFGQGTRLTVV.

The chain joins TRBV5-1 to TRBJ2-1; 9 bases line up with TRBD2. The CDR3 covers 15 residues. With V trimmed by 3 bases and J by 4 bases, 5 bases remained unmatched. Germline CDR1 is SGHRS and CDR2 is YFSETQ. CDR3 nucleotide sequence: TGCGCCAGCAGCTACAGACTAGCGGAATACAATGAGCAGTTCTTC. Its protein is CASSYRLAEYNEQFF.

The chain has TRBV27 and TRBJ2-1, with a tentative D call TRBD2 (7 bases). The ends were cut back, 8 bases at V and 8 bases at J, with 10 bases in the middle. CDR3 length equals 11 residues. CDR1 and CDR2 from the germline V gene are MNHEY and SMNVEV (reference sequence). CDR3 DNA: TGTGCCAGCCCCGGGGGGCATGAGCAGTTCTTC. It codes for CASPGGHEQFF.

The rearrangement links TRBV5-1 to TRBJ1-3, with D hard to call. The germline V and J ends were trimmed by 0 bases and 0 bases, with 13 bases remaining between them. The CDR3 contains 17 residues. Per the germline V gene, CDR1 is SGHRS and CDR2 is YFSETQ. The CDR3 sequence: CASSLDDSTLSGNTIYF. The CDR3 nucleotides are TGCGCCAGCAGCTTGGACGATTCGACACTCTCTGGAAACACCATATATTTT.